The following is a T cell receptor beta chain sequence with its context. This clonotype appeared a few times. The antigen it binds to is not known. No base quality values were provided; no much bigger clone lies one nucleotide off. Genomic DNA was used as template for profiling of TCR beta VDJ combinations and CDR3 sequences. An Illumina HiSeq 2000 was the platform used for TCR repertoire sequencing. On the study's bioinformatics: TRBV/TRBJ rearrangement plots, CDR3 size and DJ length profiles, and Simpson's diversity index were used to assess repertoires. Whichever DNA sequence was most abundant in the deep sequencing data was defined as the immunodominant clone. CDR3 amino acid sequences were screened for sharing across subjects and compared with published repertoires and the VDJdb database. TCRdb cleaned the public reads at Q25 with fastp, built clones with MiXCR and kept in-frame beta chains. Rows are unified per CDR3 protein, each entry keeping the most common DNA and genes. TCRdb, not the authors, supplied the V and J calls. The sample data list approximately 220,000 distinct CDR3 sequences, and around 50% of these were observed just once. The ten largest account for 15% to 20% of the sample.

This sample stems from a study of CD8+CD57+ T cells in acquired aplastic anemia (dated by TCRdb to between 2017 and 2018). Regarding the study in general: DNA extracted from sorted CD4+ and CD8+ cells had a mean of around 3.3 ug, with a range of about 0.2 to 30 ug. CD8+CD57+ expansion was defined as frequency above the mean frequency observed in healthy subjects. Points the paper makes about the study in general: No significant difference in CD8+ Simpson's diversity was found between patients and healthy controls (P=0.060). About 28 CD8+ CDR3 sequences were found in both patients and controls but appeared to be highly expressed in patients and within the immunodominant clones of the patients.

Trimmed from V: 6 bases; trimmed from J: 0 bases; junction bases lacking a gene match: 12. The CDR3 runs 16 amino acids, cysteine and phenylalanine included. The retained sequence is limited to the CDR3, 48 bases, with the frame set at the first base. CDR1 and CDR2 are read off the germline V gene as SQVTM and ANQGSEA. The patients picked for sequencing were ones in whom flow cytometry had shown an expansion of CD8+CD57+ cells. All patients had severe acquired aplastic anemia diagnosed by International Study of Aplastic Anemia and Agranulocytosis and Camitta criteria. No patient had received any therapy when blood was sampled. The study deep-sequenced TCR repertoires of sorted CD4+ and CD8+ blood T cells from severe aplastic anemia patients and healthy subjects. In the USA, patient enrollment took place under clinicaltrials.gov protocols 00001620, 01623167, 00001397, 00071045, 00081523 and 00961064. Ficoll-Paque density gradient centrifugation was used to isolate peripheral blood mononuclear cells. CD4+ and CD8+ T cells were sorted by FACS or magnetic beads before DNA extraction.

Sequenced sample: sorted CD4+, CD8+, or CD8+CD57+ T cells (not recorded which) from PBMCs. This TCR came from a human donor with aplastic anemia. The rearrangement combines TRBV29-1 with TRBJ1-1, with 8 bases in between that match TRBD1. DNA sequence: TGCAGCGTGCCTCAAAACCAGGGGGCTGTGAACACTGAAGCTTTCTTT. Its translation reads: CSVPQNQGAVNTEAFF.